The present T cell receptor (beta chain) was sequenced within a study of PD-1 blockade in classical Hodgkin lymphoma. Findings and limits, study-wide: Complete responders' baseline diversity resembled that of newly diagnosed patients.

Every single patient, without exception, relapsed after autologous stem cell transplantation, and brentuximab vedotin exposure varied. The length of the CDR3 is 12 residues. Trimming pared 10 bases from V and 4 bases from J, leaving 14 bases between. Germline CDR1 and CDR2: ENHRY and SYGVKD. Profiled with immunoSEQ multiplex PCR; TCRdb holds only in-frame clones, not every one. The data hold about 150,000 clones, with 78% observed a single time. As to this clone: Its matching antigen is unknown.

The sequencing here drew on peripheral blood mononuclear cells (PBMCs), taken before the second cycle of nivolumab. The clonotype originates from a human donor with classical Hodgkin lymphoma. The rearrangement links TRBV10-3 to TRBJ2-7; D is unresolved. This CDR3 is CANGERAYEQYF. For the CDR3, the DNA is TGTGCCAATGGGGAAAGGGCTTACGAGCAGTACTTC.